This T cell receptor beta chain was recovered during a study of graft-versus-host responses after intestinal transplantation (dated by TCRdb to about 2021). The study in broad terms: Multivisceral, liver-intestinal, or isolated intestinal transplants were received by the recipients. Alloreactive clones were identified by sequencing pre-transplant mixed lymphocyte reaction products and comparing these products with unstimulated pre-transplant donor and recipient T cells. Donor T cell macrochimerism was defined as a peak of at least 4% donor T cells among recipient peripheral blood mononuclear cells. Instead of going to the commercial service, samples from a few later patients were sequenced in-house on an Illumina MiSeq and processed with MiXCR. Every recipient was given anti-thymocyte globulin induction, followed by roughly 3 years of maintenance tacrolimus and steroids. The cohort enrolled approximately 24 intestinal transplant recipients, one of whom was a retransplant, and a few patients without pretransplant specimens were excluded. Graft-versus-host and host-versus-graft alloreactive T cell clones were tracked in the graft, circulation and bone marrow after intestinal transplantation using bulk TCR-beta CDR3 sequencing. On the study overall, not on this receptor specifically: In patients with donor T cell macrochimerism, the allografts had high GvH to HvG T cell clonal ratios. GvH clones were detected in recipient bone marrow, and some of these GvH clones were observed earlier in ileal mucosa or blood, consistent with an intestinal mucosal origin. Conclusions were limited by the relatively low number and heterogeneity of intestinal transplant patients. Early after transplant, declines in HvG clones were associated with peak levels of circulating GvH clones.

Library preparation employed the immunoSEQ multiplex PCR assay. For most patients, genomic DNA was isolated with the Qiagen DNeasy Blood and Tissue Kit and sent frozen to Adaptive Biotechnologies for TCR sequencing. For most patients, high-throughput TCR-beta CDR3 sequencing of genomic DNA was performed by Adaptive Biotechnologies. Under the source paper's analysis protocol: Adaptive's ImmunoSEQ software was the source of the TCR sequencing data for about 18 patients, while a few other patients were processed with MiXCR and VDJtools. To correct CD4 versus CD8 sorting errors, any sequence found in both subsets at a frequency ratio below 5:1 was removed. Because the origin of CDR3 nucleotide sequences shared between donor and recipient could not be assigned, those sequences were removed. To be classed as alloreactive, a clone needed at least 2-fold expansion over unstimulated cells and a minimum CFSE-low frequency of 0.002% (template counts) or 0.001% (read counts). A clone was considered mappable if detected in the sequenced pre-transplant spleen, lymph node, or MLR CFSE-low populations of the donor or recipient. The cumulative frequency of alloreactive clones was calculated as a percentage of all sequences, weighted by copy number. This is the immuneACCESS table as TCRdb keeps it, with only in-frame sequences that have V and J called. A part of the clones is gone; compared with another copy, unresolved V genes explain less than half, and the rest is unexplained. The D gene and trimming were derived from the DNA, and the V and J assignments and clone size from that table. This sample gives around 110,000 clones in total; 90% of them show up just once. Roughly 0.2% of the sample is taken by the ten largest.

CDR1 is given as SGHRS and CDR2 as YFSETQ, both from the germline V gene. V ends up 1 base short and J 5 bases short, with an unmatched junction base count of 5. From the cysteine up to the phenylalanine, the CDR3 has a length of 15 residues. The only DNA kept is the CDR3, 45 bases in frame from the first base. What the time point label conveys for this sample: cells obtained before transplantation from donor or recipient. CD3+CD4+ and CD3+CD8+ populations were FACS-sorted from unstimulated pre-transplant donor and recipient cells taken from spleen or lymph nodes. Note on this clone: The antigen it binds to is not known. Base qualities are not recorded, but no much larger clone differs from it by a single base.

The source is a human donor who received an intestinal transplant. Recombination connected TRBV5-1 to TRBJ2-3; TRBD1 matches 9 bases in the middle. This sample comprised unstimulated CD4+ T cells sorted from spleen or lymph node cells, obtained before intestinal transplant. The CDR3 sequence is CASSLWTGAKDTQYF. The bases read TGCGCCAGCAGCTTGTGGACAGGGGCCAAAGATACGCAGTATTTT.